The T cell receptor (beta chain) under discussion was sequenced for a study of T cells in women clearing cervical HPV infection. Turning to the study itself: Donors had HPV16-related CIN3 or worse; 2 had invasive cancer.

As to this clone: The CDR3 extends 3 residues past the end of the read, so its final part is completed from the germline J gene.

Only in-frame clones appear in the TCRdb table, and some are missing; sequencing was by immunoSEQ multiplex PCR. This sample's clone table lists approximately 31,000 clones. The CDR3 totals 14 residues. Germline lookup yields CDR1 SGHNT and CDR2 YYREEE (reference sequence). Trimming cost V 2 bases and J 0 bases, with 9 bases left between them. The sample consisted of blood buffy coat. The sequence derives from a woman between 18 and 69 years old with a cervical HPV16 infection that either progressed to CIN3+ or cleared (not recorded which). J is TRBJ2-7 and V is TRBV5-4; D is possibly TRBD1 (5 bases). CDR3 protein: CASSFKGHSYEQYF. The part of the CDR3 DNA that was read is TGTGCCAGCAGCTTTAAGGGGCACTCCTACGAG.